The 27 T cell receptor beta chains below all came from one sample that was sequenced in a study of blood T cell repertoires in COVID-19. Some clones are missing from TCRdb's copy, which holds only in-frame ones; the method was immunoSEQ multiplex PCR. The sample consists of some 220,000 clones, approximately 85% of them appearing once. Material for sequencing was peripheral blood. These receptors originate from a woman in her 70s with COVID-19, enrolled during active disease.

The chain links TRBV13 to TRBJ2-5; 13 bases line up with TRBD2. The CDR3 consists of 15 residues. CDR1 is PRHDT and CDR2 is FYEKMQ in the germline V gene (reference sequence). The V segment lost 5 bases and the J segment 5 bases; nucleotides outside the gene matches: 5. CDR3 DNA: TGTGCCAGCAGCCGGGGGACTAGCGGGGTGGAGACCCAGTACTTC. Protein product: CASSRGTSGVETQYF.

This chain joins TRBV27 and TRBJ1-2, with a tentative D call TRBD1 (6 bases). Per the germline V gene, CDR1 is MNHEY and CDR2 is SMNVEV (reference sequence). CDR3 length: 12 residues. Trimming left V 3 bases short and J 8 bases short, with 10 bases between. The CDR3 DNA follows: TGTGCCAGCAGTTTTAAAGGGGGAGGCTACACCTTC. Encoded protein: CASSFKGGGYTF.

V gene TRBV4-2 combines with J gene TRBJ2-1; possible D gene TRBD2, 5 bases. Germline V gene data show CDR1 as LGHNA and CDR2 as YNFKEQ. V lost 2 bases and J lost 4, with 18 bases in between. The CDR3 spans 17 residues. The CDR3 region has the DNA TGTGCCAGCAGCCAATATTGGCGGGCCAGACGGTACAATGAGCAGTTCTTC. Translation gives CASSQYWRARRYNEQFF.

This clone was picked up one time. A read error may account for a junction end that differs from germline. This sequence joins TRBV20-1 and TRBJ2-1; 7 bases map to TRBD2. The CDR3 length is 11 residues. Per germline, CDR1 DFQATT and CDR2 SNEGSKA (reference sequence). The CDR3: CSPKGGVLGVF. In DNA, the CDR3 is TGCAGTCCAAAGGGAGGGGTCCTGGGCGTCTTC.

The J gene is TRBJ1-5, the V gene TRBV6-1; D is ambiguous. The germline V gene has CDR1 MNHNS and CDR2 SASEGT. The V end lost 2 bases, the J end lost 0 bases, and 5 bases lay between the germline ends. The CDR3 contains 14 residues. The chain's CDR3 is CASSEIYSNQPQHF. DNA of the CDR3: TGTGCCAGCAGTGAAATATATAGCAATCAGCCCCAGCATTTT.

This clone was observed once. J is TRBJ2-7 and V is TRBV15; 10 positions match TRBD2. The germline CDR1 and CDR2 sequences are LNHNV and YYDKDF (reference sequence). V gave up 0 bases and J gave up 5 bases; unmatched junction bases: 7. The CDR3 consists of 16 residues. The CDR3 nucleotides read TGTGCCACCAGCAGAGAGGCTAGCGGGGGTAGTAACGAGCAGTACTTC. Translated, it gives CATSREASGGSNEQYF. The full variable domain, rest sourced from reference TRBV15 and TRBJ2-7, is DAMVIQNPRYQVTQFGKPVTLSCSQTLNHNVMYWYQQKSSQAPKLLFHYYDKDFNNEADTPDNFQSRRPNTSFCFLDIRSPGLGDTAMYLCATSREASGGSNEQYFGPGTRLTVT.

Notes on this clone: Other nucleotide sequences in the sample specify the same CDR3. The chain employs TRBV5-1 and TRBJ2-1; D gene unclear. V was clipped by 0 bases and J by 0 bases, with 4 bases between them. This CDR3 has 14 amino acids. Germline CDR1 reads SGHRS; CDR2 reads YFSETQ. The CDR3 DNA follows: TGCGCCAGCAGCTTGGGAGGCTCCTACAATGAGCAGTTCTTC. Translation gives CASSLGGSYNEQFF.

V is TRBV7-9 and J is TRBJ1-4; weak D call: TRBD1 (6 bases). The germline V gene encodes CDR1 SEHNR and CDR2 FQNEAQ (reference sequence). Trimming pared 5 bases from V and 4 bases from J, leaving 14 bases between. This CDR3 contains 15 residues. CDR3 sequence (DNA): TGTGCCAGCAGCGTACAGGGCTTGGGTAATGAAAAACTGTTTTTT. This gives the protein CASSVQGLGNEKLFF.

The gene calls are TRBV19 and TRBJ1-3, with TRBD1 matching 7 bases. This CDR3 comprises 14 residues. The J segment lost 0 bases and the V segment lost 8 bases, leaving 4 bases of the junction unmatched. Germline CDR1 and CDR2: LNHDA and SQIVND (reference sequence). CDR3 DNA: TGTGCCAGTGGAGGGGGCTACTCTGGAAACACCATATATTTT. Translated, it gives CASGGGYSGNTIYF. Together with reference TRBV19 and TRBJ1-3, the CDR3 gives the full variable domain: DGGITQSPKYLFRKEGQNVTLSCEQNLNHDAMYWYRQDPGQGLRLIYYSQIVNDFQKGDIAEGYSVSREKKESFPLTVTSAQKNPTAFYLCASGGGYSGNTIYFGEGSWLTVV.

The chain joins TRBV9 to TRBJ2-2, with TRBD2 as a possible D gene (5 bases). The CDR3 runs to 15 residues. Germline CDR1 SGDLS, CDR2 YYNGEE. The ends were cut back, 4 bases at V and 5 bases at J, with 15 bases in the middle. For the CDR3, the DNA is TGTGCCAGCAGCCTTACCCTGGGAGTTACCGGGGAGCTGTTTTTT. Amino acid sequence: CASSLTLGVTGELFF. Complete variable domain (other parts from reference TRBV9 and TRBJ2-2): DSGVTQTPKHLITATGQRVTLRCSPRSGDLSVYWYQQSLDQGLQFLIQYYNGEERAKGNILERFSAQQFPDLHSELNLSSLELGDSALYFCASSLTLGVTGELFFGEGSRLTVL.

This clone was picked up one time. The rearrangement links TRBV30 to TRBJ2-1, with 7 bases fitting TRBD2. The CDR3 consists of 14 residues. V shed 0 bases and J 7 bases; nucleotides not matched to a gene: 6. Germline CDR1 GTSNPN, CDR2 SVGIG (reference sequence). The CDR3 DNA reads TGTGCCTGGAGTGTAGGCGGGAGTTTAAATGAGCAGTTCTTC. This sequence encodes CAWSVGGSLNEQFF.

The V call is TRBV18, the J call TRBJ2-2, with 10 bases that match TRBD1. Per germline, CDR1 KGHSH and CDR2 LQKENI. Losses at the gene ends were 3 bases for V and 3 bases for J; bases not matched to a gene: 1. The CDR3 covers 15 residues. The CDR3 bases are TGTGCCAGCTCACCTGGGACAGGGGACACCGGGGAGCTGTTTTTT. It specifies CASSPGTGDTGELFF. The whole variable domain, remainder taken from reference TRBV18 and TRBJ2-2, is NAGVMQNPRHLVRRRGQEARLRCSPMKGHSHVYWYRQLPEEGLKFMVYLQKENIIDESGMPKERFSAEFPKEGPSILRIQQVVRGDSAAYFCASSPGTGDTGELFFGEGSRLTVL.

The chain links TRBV7-2 to TRBJ1-2; 7 bases are a match to TRBD1. Germline assignment: CDR1 SGHTA and CDR2 FQGNSA. J lost 2 bases, V lost 1 base, and 4 bases had no gene match. The CDR3 is made up of 15 amino acids. CDR3 nucleotide sequence: TGTGCCAGCAGCTTAGAGGGACAGCACAACTATGGCTACACCTTC. It translates to CASSLEGQHNYGYTF.

This sequence joins TRBV18 and TRBJ2-1; TRBD2 matches at 8 bases. Germline assignment: CDR1 KGHSH and CDR2 LQKENI. V dropped 4 bases and J dropped 5; count of bases not matched to a gene: 7. The CDR3 covers 15 residues. The CDR3, as DNA: TGTGCCAGCTCACGGTTAGCGGGGAATAACAATGAGCAGTTCTTC. It is translated as CASSRLAGNNNEQFF.

The chain recombines TRBV7-2 with TRBJ2-1; TRBD2 aligns across 12 bases. Per the germline V gene, CDR1 is SGHTA and CDR2 is FQGNSA. The ends lost 3 bases at V and 4 bases at J; junction bases unmatched: 10. The CDR3 length is 18 residues. The CDR3 region has the DNA TGTGCCAGCAGCTTGGACAGAGGGACTAGCGGGTTTTACAATGAGCAGTTCTTC. It codes for CASSLDRGTSGFYNEQFF.

This sequence joins TRBV6-2 or TRBV6-3 and TRBJ1-5; tentatively, D is TRBD1 (6 bases). CDR3 length: 15 amino acids. Looked up from germline, CDR1 is MNHEY and CDR2 is SVGEGT. Trimming removed 6 bases from V and 5 bases from J, with 17 bases in between. DNA of the CDR3: TGTGCCAGCAGCTCCCCATGGGGGGGCGATCAGCCCCAGCATTTT. Its protein product is CASSSPWGGDQPQHF.

V usage is TRBV6-1 and J usage is TRBJ1-2; TRBD1 aligns across 8 bases. The germline V gene has CDR1 MNHNS and CDR2 SASEGT. CDR3 length: 15 amino acids. V was clipped by 5 bases and J by 8 bases; unmatched bases: 13. The CDR3 region is CASSLTQGEKEGYTF. The CDR3 DNA reads as TGTGCCAGCAGTCTTACACAGGGGGAGAAGGAAGGCTACACCTTC.

The chain couples TRBV30 to TRBJ1-1; 7 bases are a match to TRBD1. Germline lookup yields CDR1 GTSNPN and CDR2 SVGIG (reference sequence). J gave up 5 bases and V 0 bases, and 12 bases lay outside the gene matches. The CDR3 loop spans 16 amino acids. The DNA of the CDR3 is TGTGCCTGGAGTGTCCAGGGGGTTTTATTCGGGACTGAAGCTTTCTTT. Its translation: CAWSVQGVLFGTEAFF.

V and J are TRBV29-1 and TRBJ1-3, with D perhaps TRBD1 (6 bases). Germline V gene lookup returns CDR1 SQVTM and CDR2 ANQGSEA. The CDR3 runs to 14 residues. Trimming cost V 3 bases and J 3 bases, with 12 bases left between them. The DNA of the CDR3 is TGCAGCGTTGACGGGGGGGCCGGTGGAAACACCATATATTTT. It codes for CSVDGGAGGNTIYF.

This clone was found a few times. The rearrangement links TRBV6-2 or TRBV6-3 to TRBJ2-7, with 8 bases that match TRBD1. Germline loops: CDR1 MNHEY, CDR2 SVGEGT. J gave up 4 bases and V 6 bases, and 11 bases lay outside the gene matches. The CDR3 is 15 residues long. CDR3 nucleotide sequence: TGTGCCAGCAGCCAGGGGGCGTCCCCCCCTTACGAGCAGTACTTC. Protein product: CASSQGASPPYEQYF.

The chain links TRBV29-1 to TRBJ1-2, with 9 bases fitting TRBD1. V gave up 6 bases and J gave up 4 bases; unmatched junction bases: 6. Germline CDR1 SQVTM, CDR2 ANQGSEA. This CDR3 contains 13 residues. The CDR3 DNA is TGCAGCGTAACAGGGGGCGATTTCTATGGCTACACCTTC. Protein sequence: CSVTGGDFYGYTF.

The gene calls are TRBV29-1 and TRBJ2-5; 13 positions match TRBD2. The germline gives CDR1 SQVTM, CDR2 ANQGSEA. V dropped 4 bases and J dropped 4; count of bases not matched to a gene: 6. CDR3 length: 15 residues. The CDR3 region has the DNA TGCAGCGTTGCACTGGGACTAGCGGGGCCAGAGACCCAGTACTTC. It encodes CSVALGLAGPETQYF.

This clone was seen a handful of times. CDR3 nucleotide sequence: TGTGCCAGCAGTGACAACTTGAACACTGAAGCTTTCTTT. This translates into CASSDNLNTEAFF. J is TRBJ1-1 and V is TRBV6-6; D is ambiguous. The CDR3 has 13 residues. CDR1 is MNHNY and CDR2 is SVGAGI in the germline V gene (reference sequence). Trimming cost V 5 bases and J 0 bases, with 7 bases left between them.

The rearrangement links TRBV5-4 to TRBJ2-1; 7 bases are shared with TRBD2. V lost 4 bases and J lost 10; bases outside the gene matches: 11. This CDR3 spans 14 amino acids. Germline lookup yields CDR1 SGHNT and CDR2 YYREEE (reference sequence). The CDR3 loop is CASSVRLAIDEQFF. In DNA, the CDR3 is TGTGCCAGCAGCGTCAGACTAGCTATAGACGAGCAGTTCTTC.

Worth noting for this clone: At the DNA level, this CDR3 is encoded by other sequences in the same sample as well. This rearrangement joins TRBV6-5 to TRBJ1-1; D is ambiguous. This CDR3 has 13 residues. Deletions cut 2 bases from V and 4 bases from J, with 8 bases between. Germline CDR1 MNHEY, CDR2 SVGAGI. The DNA of the CDR3 is TGTGCCAGCAGTTACAGCCGGGTCACTGAAGCTTTCTTT. Its translation: CASSYSRVTEAFF.

The V and J genes are TRBV5-1 and TRBJ2-7; TRBD1 matches 7 bases. The CDR3 is made up of 14 amino acids. From germline, CDR1 is SGHRS and CDR2 YFSETQ. With 4 bases clipped from V and 5 bases from J, the junction kept 9 bases outside the gene matches. DNA for the CDR3: TGCGCCAGCAGCATAACAGGGGACATCCACGAGCAGTACTTC. Translation gives CASSITGDIHEQYF.

Of note for this clone: This CDR3 is also generated by other DNA sequences in the sample. The chain has TRBV5-6 and TRBJ2-5, with 12 bases identical to TRBD2. The V gene end was trimmed by 4 bases and the J gene end by 2 bases; junction bases not matched to a gene: 3. The CDR3 has 15 amino acids. Germline V gene data show CDR1 as SGHDT and CDR2 as YYEEEE. CDR3 loop: CASSPLAGGQETQYF. As DNA, the CDR3 is TGTGCCAGCAGCCCGCTAGCGGGAGGGCAAGAGACCCAGTACTTC.